This T cell receptor (beta chain) was recovered during a study of T cell responses to AZD1222 COVID-19 vaccine. Findings of the study overall: AZD1222 recipients seropositive at baseline numbered only six or seven. Nearly half of unique spike-specific TCRs reportedly avoided B.1.351 and B.1.1.7 mutated regions. Researchers report vaccine-associated CD4 TCRs spanning spike, with dominance at 160-218 and 743-854.

Assay used: immunoSEQ multiplex PCR; TCRdb lists only in-frame clones, some missing. The sample records approximately 150,000 clones, 85% to 95% being singletons. In the case of this clone: Its specificity is unknown.

CDR1 is MNHEY, CDR2 SVGAGI, per germline. V dropped 5 bases and J dropped 10 bases, with 18 bases sitting between them. The CDR3 is made up of 15 amino acids. The receptor's source is an adult in good health. The chain employs TRBV6-5 and TRBJ1-6; D might be TRBD1 (5 bases). The source was peripheral blood, collected on day 0 of MenACWY control vaccination. The CDR3 protein is CASSRGTPEASPLHF. In DNA, the CDR3 is TGTGCCAGCAGTAGGGGAACTCCCGAGGCCTCACCCCTCCACTTT.